The clone carrying this TCR beta chain has more than one count but fewer than ten. This sample is part of a study of T cell changes during pregnancy in multiple sclerosis. The V segment lost 3 bases and the J segment 4 bases; nucleotides outside the gene matches: 8. Germline CDR1 is MGHDK and CDR2 is SYGVNS. The CDR3 sequence is 15 residues long. Here immunoSEQ multiplex PCR was the method, and the copy in TCRdb shows in-frame clones only, minus some. The sample has around 62,000 clones; roughly 88% are singletons. This chain connects TRBV25-1 to TRBJ1-2; 7 positions match TRBD1. The source material was peripheral blood, sampled in the second trimester of pregnancy. This receptor was obtained from a female donor in good health, enrolled as a control in a pregnancy study. CDR3 loop: CASSDPGDRGYGYTF. In nucleotides, the CDR3 is TGTGCCAGCAGTGATCCTGGGGACAGAGGCTATGGCTACACCTTC.